These T cell receptor beta chains were read from a single sample in a study of Graves' ophthalmopathy and Graves' hyperthyroidism. TCRdb reanalysed the multiplex PCR reads using MiXCR and keeps one entry per CDR3 protein. The sample contains about 25,000 distinct CDR3 sequences, 48% of which appear only once. The sample comprised peripheral blood. Receptors were obtained from an adult woman with stable Graves' hyperthyroidism. Each CDR3 is given with its conserved first and last residue. Each record gives: clone size, V gene, J gene, D gene, CDR3 protein, CDR3 DNA. A D gene is named only where the DNA matches it firmly. Clone size is not always given. Where it is, it says once, few, many or a class for expanded clones.

clone size: medium-sized; V gene: TRBV6-1; J gene: TRBJ2-7; D gene: .; CDR3 protein: CASSETQEGAREQYF; CDR3 DNA: TGTGCCAGCAGTGAAACCCAGGAAGGAGCTCGTGAGCAGTACTTC
clone size: many; V gene: TRBV27; J gene: TRBJ2-1; D gene: TRBD2; CDR3 protein: CASSLAGGPRNEQFF; CDR3 DNA: TGTGCCAGCAGTTTAGCGGGAGGGCCGCGGAATGAGCAGTTCTTC
clone size: many; V gene: TRBV27; J gene: TRBJ2-3; D gene: TRBD2; CDR3 protein: CASSPGLAGVSKDTQYF; CDR3 DNA: TGTGCCAGCAGTCCGGGACTAGCGGGAGTCAGTAAAGATACGCAGTATTTT
clone size: medium-sized; V gene: TRBV29-1; J gene: TRBJ1-2; D gene: .; CDR3 protein: CSVQQGDYGYTF; CDR3 DNA: TGCAGCGTGCAACAGGGAGACTATGGCTACACCTTC
clone size: many; V gene: TRBV9; J gene: TRBJ2-7; D gene: .; CDR3 protein: CASSPTGTAISYEQYF; CDR3 DNA: TGTGCCAGCAGCCCGACCGGGACGGCTATCTCCTACGAGCAGTACTTC
clone size: medium-sized; V gene: TRBV25-1; J gene: TRBJ1-2; D gene: .; CDR3 protein: CASSRTGIGYTF; CDR3 DNA: TGTGCCAGCAGTCGTACAGGGATTGGCTACACCTTC
clone size: few; V gene: TRBV6-1; J gene: TRBJ2-7; D gene: .; CDR3 protein: CASRVAGSYEQYF; CDR3 DNA: TGTGCCAGCAGAGTCGCTGGATCCTACGAGCAGTACTTC
clone size: once; V gene: TRBV9; J gene: TRBJ1-6; D gene: .; CDR3 protein: CASSATHASGSPLHF; CDR3 DNA: TGTGCCAGCAGCGCGACTCACGCCTCGGGATCACCCCTCCACTTT
clone size: many; V gene: TRBV7-3; J gene: TRBJ2-4; D gene: .; CDR3 protein: CASSLTKGMTKNIQYF; CDR3 DNA: TGTGCCAGCAGCTTAACGAAGGGAATGACCAAAAACATTCAGTACTTC
clone size: .; V gene: TRBV20-1; J gene: TRBJ1-2; D gene: .; CDR3 protein: CSASRQGYYGYTF; CDR3 DNA: TGCAGTGCTAGTAGGCAGGGGTACTATGGCTACACCTTC
clone size: many; V gene: TRBV19; J gene: TRBJ2-1; D gene: .; CDR3 protein: CASSIGRGAYNEQFF; CDR3 DNA: TGTGCCAGTAGTATAGGGAGGGGGGCCTACAATGAGCAGTTCTTC
clone size: once; V gene: TRBV6-4; J gene: TRBJ1-3; D gene: .; CDR3 protein: CASSEAGGTIYF; CDR3 DNA: TGTGCCAGCAGTGAAGCGGGAGGCACCATATATTTT
clone size: medium-sized; V gene: TRBV7-8; J gene: TRBJ2-7; D gene: .; CDR3 protein: CASSLALAYEQYF; CDR3 DNA: TGTGCCAGCAGCTTAGCGTTGGCCTACGAGCAGTACTTC
clone size: .; V gene: TRBV2; J gene: TRBJ1-1; D gene: .; CDR3 protein: CASSVAISTEAFF; CDR3 DNA: TGTGCCAGCAGTGTGGCCATCTCCACTGAAGCTTTCTTT
clone size: medium-sized; V gene: TRBV19; J gene: TRBJ1-5; D gene: .; CDR3 protein: CASSTGGQPQHF; CDR3 DNA: TGTGCCAGTAGTACTGGGGGGCAGCCCCAGCATTTT
clone size: .; V gene: TRBV6-1; J gene: TRBJ2-3; D gene: .; CDR3 protein: CASSEAPTHTDTQYF; CDR3 DNA: TGTGCCAGCAGTGAAGCCCCGACACATACGGATACGCAGTATTTT
clone size: .; V gene: TRBV29-1; J gene: TRBJ2-2; D gene: .; CDR3 protein: CSATEVGELFF; CDR3 DNA: TGCAGCGCTACGGAGGTGGGGGAGCTGTTTTTT
clone size: once; V gene: TRBV7-3; J gene: TRBJ2-5; D gene: TRBD2; CDR3 protein: CASKTGTSPRETQYF; CDR3 DNA: TGTGCCAGCAAAACCGGGACTAGTCCTAGGGAGACCCAGTACTTC
clone size: many; V gene: TRBV3-1; J gene: TRBJ2-3; D gene: .; CDR3 protein: CASSHYRGRTDTQYF; CDR3 DNA: TGTGCCAGCAGCCATTATCGGGGTCGCACAGATACGCAGTATTTT
clone size: many; V gene: TRBV5-8; J gene: TRBJ2-1; D gene: .; CDR3 protein: CASSLVGHITNEQFF; CDR3 DNA: TGTGCCAGCAGCTTGGTGGGCCACATCACAAATGAGCAGTTCTTC
clone size: many; V gene: TRBV7-3; J gene: TRBJ1-1; D gene: .; CDR3 protein: CASSSGGEAFF; CDR3 DNA: TGTGCCAGCAGCTCGGGTGGTGAAGCTTTCTTT
clone size: many; V gene: TRBV11-1; J gene: TRBJ2-5; D gene: .; CDR3 protein: CASSLVGTYQETQYF; CDR3 DNA: TGTGCCAGCAGCTTAGTCGGGACGTATCAAGAGACCCAGTACTTC
clone size: few; V gene: TRBV24-1; J gene: TRBJ2-1; D gene: .; CDR3 protein: CATSDLLGWGEQFF; CDR3 DNA: TGTGCCACCAGTGATTTGTTAGGGTGGGGTGAGCAGTTCTTC
clone size: many; V gene: TRBV11-2; J gene: TRBJ2-1; D gene: TRBD2; CDR3 protein: CASSLGTGLTYNEQFF; CDR3 DNA: TGTGCCAGCAGCTTAGGAACGGGACTAACCTACAATGAGCAGTTCTTC
clone size: .; V gene: TRBV5-1; J gene: TRBJ1-2; D gene: TRBD1; CDR3 protein: CASSLDPRGRGGYTF; CDR3 DNA: TGCGCCAGCAGCTTGGACCCGAGGGGGCGGGGTGGCTACACCTTC
clone size: few; V gene: TRBV18; J gene: TRBJ1-4; D gene: TRBD1; CDR3 protein: CANSRSGTGEEKLFF; CDR3 DNA: TGTGCCAACTCACGTTCCGGGACAGGGGAGGAAAAACTGTTTTTT